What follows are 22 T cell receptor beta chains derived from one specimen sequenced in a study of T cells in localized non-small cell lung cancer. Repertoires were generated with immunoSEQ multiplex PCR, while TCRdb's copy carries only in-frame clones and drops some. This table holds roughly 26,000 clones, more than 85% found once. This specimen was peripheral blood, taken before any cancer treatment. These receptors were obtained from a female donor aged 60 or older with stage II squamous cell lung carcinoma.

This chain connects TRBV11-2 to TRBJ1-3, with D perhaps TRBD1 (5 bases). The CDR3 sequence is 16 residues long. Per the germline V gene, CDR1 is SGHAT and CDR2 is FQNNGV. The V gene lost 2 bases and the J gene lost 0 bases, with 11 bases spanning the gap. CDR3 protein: CASSLRRGSSGNTIYF. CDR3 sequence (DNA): TGTGCCAGCAGCTTAAGAAGGGGCAGCTCTGGAAACACCATATATTTT.

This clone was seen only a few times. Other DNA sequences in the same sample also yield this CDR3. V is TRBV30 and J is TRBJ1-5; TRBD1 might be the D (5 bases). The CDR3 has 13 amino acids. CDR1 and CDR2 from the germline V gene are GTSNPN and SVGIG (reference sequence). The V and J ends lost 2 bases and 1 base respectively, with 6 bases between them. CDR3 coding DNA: TGTGCCTGGAGTAGGGACAGCAATCAGCCCCAGCATTTT. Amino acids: CAWSRDSNQPQHF.

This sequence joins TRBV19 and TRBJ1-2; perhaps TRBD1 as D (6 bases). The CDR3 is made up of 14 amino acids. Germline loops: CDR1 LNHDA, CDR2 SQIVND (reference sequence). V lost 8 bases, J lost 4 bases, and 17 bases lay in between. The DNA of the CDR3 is TGTGCCAGTTGGGGGCCAACAGAGATCTATGGCTACACCTTC. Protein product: CASWGPTEIYGYTF.

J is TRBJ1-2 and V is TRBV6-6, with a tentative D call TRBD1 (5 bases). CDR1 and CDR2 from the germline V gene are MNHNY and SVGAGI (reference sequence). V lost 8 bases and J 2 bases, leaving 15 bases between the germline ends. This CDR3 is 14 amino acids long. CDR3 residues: CASGGRGYNYGYTF. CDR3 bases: TGTGCCAGCGGGGGGAGGGGCTACAACTATGGCTACACCTTC.

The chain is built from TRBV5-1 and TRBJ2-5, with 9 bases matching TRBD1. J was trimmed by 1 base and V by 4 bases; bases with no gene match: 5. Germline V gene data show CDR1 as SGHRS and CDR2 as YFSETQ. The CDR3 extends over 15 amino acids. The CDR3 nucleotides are TGCGCCAGCAGCCCGGGACAGGGAGGCCAAGAGACCCAGTACTTC. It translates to CASSPGQGGQETQYF.

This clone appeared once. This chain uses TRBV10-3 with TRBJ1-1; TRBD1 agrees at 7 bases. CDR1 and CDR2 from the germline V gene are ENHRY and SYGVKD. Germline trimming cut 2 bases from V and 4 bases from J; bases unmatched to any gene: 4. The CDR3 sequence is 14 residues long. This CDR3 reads CAISEDREGTEAFF. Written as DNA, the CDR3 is TGTGCCATCAGTGAGGACAGGGAAGGCACTGAAGCTTTCTTT.

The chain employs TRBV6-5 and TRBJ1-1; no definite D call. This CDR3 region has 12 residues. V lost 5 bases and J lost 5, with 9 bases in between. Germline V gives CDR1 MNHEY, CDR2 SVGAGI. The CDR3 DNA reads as TGTGCCAGCAGTCCCCTGGGGACTGAAGCTTTCTTT. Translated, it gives CASSPLGTEAFF.

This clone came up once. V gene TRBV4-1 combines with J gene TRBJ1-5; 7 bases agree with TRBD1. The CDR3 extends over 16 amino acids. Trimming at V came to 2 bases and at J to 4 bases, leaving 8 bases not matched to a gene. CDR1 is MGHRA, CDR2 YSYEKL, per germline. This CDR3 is CASSQIVTGENQPQHF. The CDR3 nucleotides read TGCGCCAGCAGCCAAATTGTAACAGGGGAAAATCAGCCCCAGCATTTT.

The CDR3 DNA sequence: TGTGCCAGCAGTTCAGGGACTAGCGGGAGCCTCGTGGAGACCCAGTACTTC. Its protein is CASSSGTSGSLVETQYF. The chain uses TRBV27 and TRBJ2-5; TRBD2 matches at 14 bases. The CDR3 length is 17 residues. J was trimmed by 5 bases and V by 4 bases; bases with no gene match: 9. The germline V gene encodes CDR1 MNHEY and CDR2 SMNVEV (reference sequence).

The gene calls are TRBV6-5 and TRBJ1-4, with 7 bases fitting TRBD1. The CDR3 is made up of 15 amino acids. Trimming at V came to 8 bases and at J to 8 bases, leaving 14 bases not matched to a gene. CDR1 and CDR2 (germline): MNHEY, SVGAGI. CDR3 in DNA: TGTGCCAGCGGCAGACAGGGAGGTTTTGGAGAAAAACTGTTTTTT. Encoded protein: CASGRQGGFGEKLFF.

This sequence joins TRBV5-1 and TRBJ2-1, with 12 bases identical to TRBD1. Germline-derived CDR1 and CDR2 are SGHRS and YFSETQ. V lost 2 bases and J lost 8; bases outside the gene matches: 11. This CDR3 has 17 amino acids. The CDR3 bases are TGCGCCAGCAGCTTACCTCGGGGGGACAGGGGGCTGGATGAGCAGTTCTTC. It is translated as CASSLPRGDRGLDEQFF.

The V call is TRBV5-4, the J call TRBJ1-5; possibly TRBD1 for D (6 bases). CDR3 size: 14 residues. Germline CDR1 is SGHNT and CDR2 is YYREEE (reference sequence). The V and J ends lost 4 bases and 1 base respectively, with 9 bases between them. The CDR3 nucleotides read TGTGCCAGCAGCACCGACAGGAGCAATCAGCCCCAGCATTTT. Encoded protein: CASSTDRSNQPQHF.

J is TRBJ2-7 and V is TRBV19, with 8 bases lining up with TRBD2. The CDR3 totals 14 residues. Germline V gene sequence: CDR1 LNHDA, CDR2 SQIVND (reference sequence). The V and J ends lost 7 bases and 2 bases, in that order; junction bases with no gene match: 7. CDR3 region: CASTKTGGPYEQYF. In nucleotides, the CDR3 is TGTGCCAGTACCAAAACGGGGGGGCCCTACGAGCAGTACTTC.

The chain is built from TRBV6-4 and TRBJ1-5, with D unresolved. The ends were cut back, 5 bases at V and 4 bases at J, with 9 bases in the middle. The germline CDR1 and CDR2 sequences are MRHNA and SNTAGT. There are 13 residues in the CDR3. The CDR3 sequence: CASSFDANQPQHF. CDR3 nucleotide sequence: TGTGCCAGCAGTTTTGACGCAAATCAGCCCCAGCATTTT.

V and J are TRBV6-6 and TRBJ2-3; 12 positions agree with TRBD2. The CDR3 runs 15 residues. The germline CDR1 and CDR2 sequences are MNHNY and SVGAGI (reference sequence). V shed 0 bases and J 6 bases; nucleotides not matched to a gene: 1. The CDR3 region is CASSYSLAGGDTQYF. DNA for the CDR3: TGTGCCAGCAGTTACTCCCTAGCGGGAGGGGATACGCAGTATTTT.

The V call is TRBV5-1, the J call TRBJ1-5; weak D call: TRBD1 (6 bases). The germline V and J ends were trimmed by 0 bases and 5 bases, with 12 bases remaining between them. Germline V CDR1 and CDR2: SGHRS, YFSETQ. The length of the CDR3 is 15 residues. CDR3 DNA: TGCGCCAGCAGCTTGGTGGGGGGGGGCGATCAGCCCCAGCATTTT. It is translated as CASSLVGGGDQPQHF.

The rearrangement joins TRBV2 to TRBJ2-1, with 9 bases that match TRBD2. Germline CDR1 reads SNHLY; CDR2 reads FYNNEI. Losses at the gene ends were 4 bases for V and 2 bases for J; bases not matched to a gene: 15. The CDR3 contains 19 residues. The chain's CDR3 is CASSVPERSGGTTYNEQFF. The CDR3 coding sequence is TGTGCCAGCAGTGTCCCAGAAAGAAGCGGGGGGACTACCTACAATGAGCAGTTCTTC.

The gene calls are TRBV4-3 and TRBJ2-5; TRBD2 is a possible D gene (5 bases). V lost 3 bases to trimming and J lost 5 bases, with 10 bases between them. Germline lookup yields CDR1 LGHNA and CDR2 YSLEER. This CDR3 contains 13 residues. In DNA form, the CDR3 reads TGCGCCAGCAGCCAGGACCGAGGGGAGACCCAGTACTTC. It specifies CASSQDRGETQYF.

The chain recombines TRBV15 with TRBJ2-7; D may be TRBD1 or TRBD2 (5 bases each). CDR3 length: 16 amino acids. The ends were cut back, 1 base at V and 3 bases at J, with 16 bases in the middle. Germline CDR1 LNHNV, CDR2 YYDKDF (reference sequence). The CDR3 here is CATSRGGAGNLYEQYF. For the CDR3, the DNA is TGTGCCACCAGCAGAGGAGGGGCAGGTAACCTCTACGAGCAGTACTTC.

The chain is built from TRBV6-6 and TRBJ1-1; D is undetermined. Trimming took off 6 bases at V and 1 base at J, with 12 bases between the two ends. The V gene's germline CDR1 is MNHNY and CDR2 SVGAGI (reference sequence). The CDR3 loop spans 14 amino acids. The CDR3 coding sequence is TGTGCCAGCAGCCCCCCCCAGTCGAACACTGAAGCTTTCTTT. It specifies CASSPPQSNTEAFF.

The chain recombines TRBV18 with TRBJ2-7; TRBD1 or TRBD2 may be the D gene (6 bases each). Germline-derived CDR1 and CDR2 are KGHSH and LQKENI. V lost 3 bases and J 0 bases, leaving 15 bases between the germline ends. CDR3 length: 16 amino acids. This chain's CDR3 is CASSPSPGGPSYEQYF. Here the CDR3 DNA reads TGTGCCAGCTCACCTTCCCCCGGGGGCCCCTCCTACGAGCAGTACTTC.

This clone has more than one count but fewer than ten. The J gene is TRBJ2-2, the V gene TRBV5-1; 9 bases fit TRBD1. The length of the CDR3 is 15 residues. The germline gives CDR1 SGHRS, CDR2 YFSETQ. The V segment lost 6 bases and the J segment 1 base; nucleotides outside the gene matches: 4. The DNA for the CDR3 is TGCGCCAGCAAACAGGGGGCGCAGAACACCGGGGAGCTGTTTTTT. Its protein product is CASKQGAQNTGELFF.